Following are 2 T cell receptor beta chains from one sample sequenced in a study of PD-1 blockade in classical Hodgkin lymphoma. The time point was: cycle 4 day 1 (C4D1), after more than five weeks of nivolumab. All trial patients relapsed after autologous stem cell transplantation. Using immunoSEQ multiplex PCR, the repertoire was profiled, and TCRdb retains in-frame clones only, with some absent. The table lists about 51,000 clones, more than 75% of them singletons. The starting material was peripheral blood mononuclear cells (PBMCs), obtained before the fourth cycle of nivolumab. The source of these receptors is a human donor with classical Hodgkin lymphoma.

The genes are TRBV5-1 and TRBJ1-5, with 7 positions matching TRBD1. The CDR3 totals 15 residues. Trimming cost V 4 bases and J 4 bases; bases outside gene matches: 8. Per germline, CDR1 SGHRS and CDR2 YFSETQ. CDR3 protein: CASSPSTGTNQPQHF. In DNA, the CDR3 is TGCGCCAGCAGCCCATCGACAGGGACGAATCAGCCCCAGCATTTT.

V usage is TRBV11-2 and J usage is TRBJ1-5; D perhaps matches TRBD1 (5 bases). The CDR3 has 14 amino acids. Trimming stripped 2 bases from V and 6 bases from J, with 11 bases between. From germline, CDR1 is SGHAT and CDR2 FQNNGV. CDR3 DNA: TGTGCCAGCAGCTTATTGGGGCAAACTCAGCCCCAGCATTTT. Translation: CASSLLGQTQPQHF. Supplemented by reference TRBV11-2 and TRBJ1-5, the full variable domain reads EAGVAQSPRYKIIEKRQSVAFWCNPISGHATLYWYQQILGQGPKLLIQFQNNGVVDDSQLPKDRFSAERLKGVDSTLKIQPAKLEDSAVYLCASSLLGQTQPQHFGDGTRLSIL.